Listed below are T cell receptor beta chains from one sample, sequenced in a study of blood T cell repertoires in COVID-19. Sequencing used immunoSEQ multiplex PCR; TCRdb keeps in-frame clones, though not all of them. The sample lists around 230,000 clones; 80% to 90% were seen once. Specimen: peripheral blood. These receptors originate from a woman in her forties or fifties with acute or convalescent COVID-19. The conserved cysteine and the conserved F or W are not part of the CDR3 here. A D gene is named only where the DNA matches it firmly. The size field is filled for only some rows; it gives once, few, many or a size class.

NA | TRBV21-1 | NA | ASSCLGTQY
NA | TRBV19 | NA | ASSIFTGFSYEQY
once | TRBV6-5 | TRBD2 | ASSLAGSRSYEQY
NA | TRBV7-3 | TRBD2 | ASSSPPAGGQDTQY
NA | TRBV6-5 | TRBD1 | ASSWDREGGYT
NA | TRBV19 | NA | ASSMLRQNYGYT
NA | TRBV7-3 | TRBD1 | ASSLKGGTGYT
NA | TRBV3-1/TRBV3-2 | TRBD2 | ASSQGGRAGYEQY
NA | TRBV24-1 | TRBD1 | ATSGQGDRGLETQY
NA | TRBV7-3 | NA | ASSLSSGAGELF
NA | TRBV27 | TRBD1 | ASSLTAGGAAGANVLT
NA | TRBV6-5 | NA | ASSYSWGGTEAF
NA | TRBV2 | TRBD1 | ASSVQGAYGYT
NA | TRBV15 | TRBD2 | ATSRDRRAGGDSEQF
NA | TRBV7-2 | TRBD1 | ASSQDRTGGLQETQY
NA | TRBV2 | NA | ASSEDNPNQPQH
NA | TRBV25-1 | NA | ASRDEGRGRGGYT
NA | TRBV14 | TRBD2 | ASSQVSSGGYNEQF
NA | TRBV7-6 | TRBD2 | ASSLGVAGPNTGELF
NA | TRBV6-2/TRBV6-3 | TRBD1 | ASSLNRGAQY
NA | TRBV7-2 | TRBD2 | ASSYPGTSGSNNEQF
NA | TRBV7-9 | NA | ASSPPGGNSYNEQF
NA | TRBV2 | NA | AGGLQGFSGYT
NA | TRBV28 | TRBD2 | ASSAPGGIQETQY
NA | TRBV10-2 | TRBD1 | ASSDQDRGYNSPLH
NA | TRBV5-1 | NA | ASSLAALDEKRPRTQY
NA | TRBV10-1 | NA | ASSESGLQRANTGELF
NA | TRBV6-1 | TRBD2 | ASSEIAGGSYEQY
NA | TRBV27 | NA | ASSPLGEVALSGANVLT
NA | TRBV19 | TRBD1 | ASTKDRGYNSPLH
NA | TRBV2 | NA | ASSRGNLDGYT
NA | TRBV3-1/TRBV3-2 | NA | ASSPRGGNGYT
NA | TRBV6-5 | TRBD1 | ASSPDPGTVGPQH
NA | TRBV5-4 | TRBD1 | ASTNPAGGGLGTGELF
NA | TRBV18 | NA | ASSATVGTEAF
NA | TRBV11-3 | NA | ASSSGGGEQF
NA | TRBV5-1 | NA | ASSLGATGSGTYEQY
NA | TRBV27 | NA | ASSFRGWSNEKLF